This TCR beta chain was sequenced during a study of shared clonotypes between healthy human individuals. From germline, CDR1 is SNHLY and CDR2 FYNNEI. The CDR3 has 15 residues. Trimming removed 6 bases at V and 4 bases at J, with 19 bases between. TCRdb's copy holds only in-frame clones and misses some; the assay was immunoSEQ multiplex PCR. The table has some 2,000,000 clones, 95% seen once; the top ten hold 0.1% to 0.15%. This sequence originates from a man between 18 and 29 years old in good health. V gene TRBV2 combines with J gene TRBJ2-7; the D gene could be TRBD1 or TRBD2 (6 bases each). Material: naive CD4+ T cells sorted from blood. Regarding subset: CD45RA+ positively selected. For the CDR3, the DNA is TGTGCCAGCAGATTCGAGGGGGACTCATGGTACGAGCAGTACTTC. Protein: CASRFEGDSWYEQYF. Filled out from reference TRBV2 and TRBJ2-7, the complete variable domain reads EPEVTQTPSHQVTQMGQEVILRCVPISNHLYFYWYRQILGQKVEFLVSFYNNEISEKSEIFDDQFSVERPDGSNFTLKIRSTKLEDSAMYFCASRFEGDSWYEQYFGPGTRLTVT.